Listed below are T cell receptor beta chains from one sample, sequenced in a study of response to subunit inactivated influenza vaccine. TCRdb re-analysed the RT-PCR reads in MiXCR, keeping a single row per CDR3 protein. In the table there are about 700,000 distinct CDR3 sequences, approximately 15% of which are singletons. The specimen comprised PBMCs from blood, sampled 14 to 15 days before vaccination. These receptors all come from a man aged 45-60 years who received an inactivated influenza vaccine. Each CDR3 is given with its conserved first and last residue. D genes are given only for firm matches. The size of a clone is reported for some rows only, either as once, few or many, or as a class for expanded clones.

CDR3 protein,CDR3 DNA,J gene,V gene,clone size,D gene
CASSLSRGFGTAEPAQYF,TGTGCCAGCAGTTTATCACGGGGTTTTGGGACAGCGGAGCCGGCGCAGTATTTT,TRBJ2-3,TRBV28,many,TRBD1
CASSLTGGSSYNSPLHF,TGTGCCAGCAGCCTGACAGGGGGCAGCTCCTATAATTCACCCCTCCACTTT,TRBJ1-6,TRBV27,once,TRBD1
CSARDYGGLAGGRYNEQFF,TGCAGTGCTAGAGATTATGGGGGACTAGCGGGAGGCCGATACAATGAGCAGTTCTTC,TRBJ2-1,TRBV20-1,few,TRBD2
CSLRTGNNEQFF,TGCAGCCTGCGGACGGGCAACAATGAGCAGTTCTTC,TRBJ2-1,TRBV29-1,few,.
CASSFGTNLRSEQFF,TGTGCCAGCAGCTTCGGGACTAACCTTCGTTCTGAGCAGTTCTTC,TRBJ2-1,TRBV5-4,.,TRBD2
CASSEGPGRNYGYTF,TGTGCCAGCAGTGAGGGGCCGGGACGGAACTATGGCTACACCTTC,TRBJ1-2,TRBV2,.,.
CSARPLAGGPNEQFF,TGCAGTGCTAGGCCCTTAGCGGGAGGTCCCAATGAGCAGTTCTTC,TRBJ2-1,TRBV20-1,few,TRBD2
CASRPAAGETQYF,TGTGCCAGCAGACCCGCGGCGGGTGAGACCCAGTACTTC,TRBJ2-5,TRBV6-6,.,.
CSARDLNYGYTF,TGCAGTGCTAGAGACCTTAACTATGGCTACACCTTC,TRBJ1-2,TRBV20-1,many,.
CASREGGPYEQYF,TGCGCCAGCAGGGAAGGGGGCCCCTACGAGCAGTACTTC,TRBJ2-7,TRBV5-1,many,TRBD1
CASSLDEYEQYF,TGTGCCAGCAGCTTAGACGAGTACGAGCAGTACTTC,TRBJ2-7,TRBV7-2,.,.
CSAEGIYGYTF,TGCAGTGCAGAGGGCATCTATGGCTACACCTTC,TRBJ1-2,TRBV20-1,.,.